The table lists the clone carrying this T cell receptor beta chain with a few counts. The antigen remains undetermined. A universal primer site arose from template switching, and cDNA bore unique molecular identifiers. One entry per CDR3 protein, called by TCRdb with MiXCR from the 5' RACE reads. The sample lists about 340,000 distinct CDR3 sequences; approximately 8.8% were seen once. This specimen comes from a study of identical twins. Study-wide points: Out-of-frame TCR alpha sharing in monozygotic twins exceeded recombination model predictions.

The sequence derives from a woman aged 50 to 60 in good health. Specimen: naive T cells sorted from blood.

CDR3 DNA sequence: TGTGCCAGTAGTATAGCCATTGATGAAAAACTGTTTTTT. Its protein product is CASSIAIDEKLFF. The chain couples TRBV19 to TRBJ1-4; no clear D gene. Germline values: CDR1 LNHDA, CDR2 SQIVND (reference sequence). The V gene lost 1 base and the J gene lost 6 bases, with 6 bases spanning the gap. The CDR3 totals 13 residues.